This entry concerns a single TCR beta chain. Antigen specificity is unknown. These data belong to a study of shared clonotypes between healthy human individuals. General study findings and limits: Some naive CD4 clonotypes, around 5%, turned up in common across a handful of donors. Only blood samples were collected, and tissue repertoires likely differ. Owing to a small donor count, the genetic and exposure-history diversity represented was limited.

After removal of 3 bases from V and 5 bases from J, the junction contained 12 bases not matched to a gene. Germline-derived CDR1 and CDR2 are SGHAT and FQNNGV. The CDR3 has 16 amino acids. Here immunoSEQ multiplex PCR was the method, and the copy in TCRdb shows in-frame clones only, minus some. The sample has 1.5 million to 1.9 million clones, 95% to 99% seen once. The clonotype originates from a man aged 25-40 years in good health. The sample comprised naive CD4+ T cells sorted from blood. Subset in this sample: CD45RA+ positively selected. This sequence joins TRBV11-2 and TRBJ1-2; the match to TRBD1 covers 7 bases. CDR3 sequence reads: CASSLEPGTEFYGYTF. CDR3 DNA sequence: TGTGCCAGCAGCTTGGAACCCGGGACAGAATTTTATGGCTACACCTTC.